These 8 T cell receptor beta chains were all obtained from the same sample, sequenced in a study of blood T cell repertoires in COVID-19. Profiled with immunoSEQ multiplex PCR; TCRdb holds only in-frame clones, not every one. The sample carries about 29,000 clones, around 89% recorded once. Material: peripheral blood. Receptors were obtained from a human donor in a cohort sampled during active COVID-19.

V gene TRBV18 combines with J gene TRBJ2-1; TRBD1 might be the D (6 bases). This CDR3 has 15 residues. V gave up 7 bases and J gave up 4 bases, with 17 bases separating them. Germline lookup yields CDR1 KGHSH and CDR2 LQKENI. This CDR3 is CASYMAPGAYNEQFF. CDR3 coding DNA: TGTGCCAGCTATATGGCGCCAGGGGCATACAATGAGCAGTTCTTC.

This CDR3 reads CASSQEGTFQETQYF. The CDR3 coding sequence is TGTGCCAGCAGCCAAGAGGGCACTTTCCAAGAGACCCAGTACTTC. The genes are TRBV14 and TRBJ2-5; D is undetermined. Between the trimmed V and J ends, which lost 0 bases and 1 base, there was a span of 9 bases. The CDR3 contains 15 residues. Germline V CDR1 and CDR2: SGHDN, FVKESK. The full variable domain, in which reference TRBV14 and TRBJ2-5 provide the parts outside the CDR3, is EAGVTQFPSHSVIEKGQTVTLRCDPISGHDNLYWYRRVMGKEIKFLLHFVKESKQDESGMPNNRFLAERTGGTYSTLKVQPAELEDSGVYFCASSQEGTFQETQYFGPGTRLLVL.

The chain has TRBV4-1 and TRBJ1-2, with 11 positions matching TRBD1. Looked up from germline, CDR1 is MGHRA and CDR2 is YSYEKL. The CDR3 totals 16 residues. After removal of 0 bases from V and 4 bases from J, the junction contained 4 bases not matched to a gene. The CDR3, as DNA: TGCGCCAGCAGCCAAGAGGTCGGACAGGGGGCCTATGGCTACACCTTC. Its translation: CASSQEVGQGAYGYTF.

The genes are TRBV15 and TRBJ2-7; 10 bases map to TRBD2. The CDR3 runs 16 residues. Germline lookup yields CDR1 LNHNV and CDR2 YYDKDF (reference sequence). After removal of 0 bases from V and 4 bases from J, the junction contained 6 bases not matched to a gene. The DNA for the CDR3 is TGTGCCACCAGCAGAGAGGGTAGCGGGGGGCTGTACGAGCAGTACTTC. This translates into CATSREGSGGLYEQYF.

This clone has a single count. The chain joins TRBV10-3 to TRBJ2-7, with D maybe TRBD2 (5 bases). This CDR3 is 14 amino acids long. V was trimmed by 3 bases and J by 2 bases, leaving 11 bases between them. In germline, CDR1 is ENHRY, CDR2 SYGVKD. CDR3 protein: CAISEGRGAYEQYF. CDR3 bases: TGTGCCATCAGTGAAGGTCGGGGTGCCTACGAGCAGTACTTC.

This sequence joins TRBV27 and TRBJ1-6; tentative D call: TRBD1 (6 bases). Germline V gene lookup returns CDR1 MNHEY and CDR2 SMNVEV (reference sequence). V was pared by 0 bases and J by 3 bases, with 18 bases between. This CDR3 is built from 19 residues. The CDR3 bases are TGTGCCAGCAGTTTATCACGGACACAGACAGGTCTCTATAATTCACCCCTCCACTTT. It translates to CASSLSRTQTGLYNSPLHF.

V usage is TRBV2 and J usage is TRBJ2-3; D is uncertain. Germline V gives CDR1 SNHLY, CDR2 FYNNEI. This CDR3 is built from 14 residues. The V end lost 7 bases, the J end lost 4 bases, and 15 bases lay between the germline ends. The CDR3 here is CASMDRSTADTQYF. The CDR3 bases are TGTGCCAGCATGGATAGGAGTACCGCAGATACGCAGTATTTT. The complete variable domain, with remaining parts taken from reference TRBV2 and TRBJ2-3, reads EPEVTQTPSHQVTQMGQEVILRCVPISNHLYFYWYRQILGQKVEFLVSFYNNEISEKSEIFDDQFSVERPDGSNFTLKIRSTKLEDSAMYFCASMDRSTADTQYFGPGTRLTVL.

This sequence joins TRBV7-2 and TRBJ1-3; D perhaps matches TRBD1 (6 bases). V dropped 1 base and J dropped 0 bases, with 10 bases sitting between them. Germline loops: CDR1 SGHTA, CDR2 FQGNSA. The CDR3 sequence is 16 residues long. The DNA of the CDR3 is TGTGCCAGCAGCTTAGGGACAGTCTACTCTGGAAACACCATATATTTT. Protein sequence: CASSLGTVYSGNTIYF.